What follows are 25 T cell receptor beta chains derived from one specimen sequenced in a study of blood T cell repertoires in COVID-19. Clones were sequenced by immunoSEQ multiplex PCR, and TCRdb holds only the in-frame ones, with some missing. Of about 270,000 clones listed, approximately 87% are singletons. Sample: peripheral blood. The source is a human donor in a cohort sampled during active COVID-19.

The genes are TRBV6-5 and TRBJ2-1; 11 bases are a match to TRBD2. V lost 7 bases, J lost 3 bases, and 5 bases stayed unmatched. The CDR3 spans 15 residues. Germline CDR1 reads MNHEY; CDR2 reads SVGAGI. This CDR3 reads CASTLSGRGYNEQFF. For the CDR3, the DNA is TGTGCCAGCACCCTTAGCGGGAGGGGCTACAATGAGCAGTTCTTC.

The V gene is TRBV11-2, the J gene TRBJ1-2, with 7 bases lining up with TRBD1. From germline, CDR1 is SGHAT and CDR2 FQNNGV. This CDR3 is 16 amino acids long. J gave up 1 base and V 7 bases, and 12 bases lay outside the gene matches. The CDR3 region is CASTNTGTADNYGYTF. Written as DNA, the CDR3 is TGTGCCAGCACCAACACCGGGACAGCTGATAACTATGGCTACACCTTC.

This clone was counted once. The CDR3: CASSPPQGTFNQPQHF. CDR3 DNA sequence: TGTGCCAGCTCACCACCTCAGGGGACCTTCAATCAGCCCCAGCATTTT. This chain connects TRBV18 to TRBJ1-5; TRBD1 might be the D (6 bases). V gave up 0 bases and J gave up 3 bases, with 12 bases separating them. CDR1 is KGHSH, CDR2 LQKENI, per germline. This CDR3 is 16 amino acids long.

V usage is TRBV6-5 and J usage is TRBJ2-7; 9 nucleotides line up with TRBD2. CDR1 and CDR2 (germline): MNHEY, SVGAGI. The CDR3 extends over 13 amino acids. The trim removed 8 bases at V and 3 bases at J, leaving 5 bases unmatched. Here the CDR3 reads CASGRGGIYEQYF. The CDR3 DNA sequence: TGTGCCAGCGGGCGGGGGGGCATCTACGAGCAGTACTTC.

The V and J genes are TRBV3-1 (or the pseudogene TRBV3-2) and TRBJ2-7; 7 positions match TRBD1. The trim removed 5 bases at V and 5 bases at J, leaving 6 bases unmatched. Germline loops: CDR1 LGHDT, CDR2 YNNKEL (reference sequence). CDR3 length equals 13 residues. CDR3 sequence reads: CASSEGARNEQYF. CDR3 DNA: TGTGCCAGCAGCGAGGGGGCCCGAAACGAGCAGTACTTC.

The chain is built from TRBV9 and TRBJ2-5, with 7 bases identical to TRBD2. There are 15 residues in the CDR3. Germline lookup yields CDR1 SGDLS and CDR2 YYNGEE. The J segment lost 5 bases and the V segment lost 4 bases, leaving 11 bases of the junction unmatched. Here the CDR3 DNA reads TGTGCCAGCAGCCCATTCGACCTGGGGGGGGAGACCCAGTACTTC. Protein product: CASSPFDLGGETQYF.

The rearrangement joins TRBV7-9 to TRBJ2-5; the D is unclear. CDR1 and CDR2 (germline): SEHNR, FQNEAQ (reference sequence). V dropped 1 base and J dropped 4 bases, with 13 bases sitting between them. The CDR3 length is 15 residues. The CDR3 protein is CASSLEIGVGETQYF. The CDR3, as DNA: TGTGCCAGCAGCTTAGAGATTGGAGTGGGAGAGACCCAGTACTTC.

J is TRBJ2-3 and V is TRBV3-1 (or the pseudogene TRBV3-2), with TRBD2 matching over 12 bases. The length of the CDR3 is 16 residues. Germline CDR1 LGHDT, CDR2 YNNKEL (reference sequence). The J segment lost 7 bases and the V segment lost 3 bases, leaving 8 bases of the junction unmatched. The chain's CDR3 is CASSQASGRVSNTQYF. For the CDR3, the DNA is TGTGCCAGCAGCCAGGCTAGCGGGAGGGTGTCGAATACGCAGTATTTT.

The chain is built from TRBV5-4 and TRBJ2-5, with D perhaps TRBD2 (6 bases). This CDR3 comprises 15 residues. Looked up from germline, CDR1 is SGHNT and CDR2 is YYREEE (reference sequence). V gave up 4 bases and J gave up 4 bases, with 17 bases separating them. CDR3: CASSPSETRSETQYF. The DNA for the CDR3 is TGTGCCAGCAGCCCTAGCGAGACGCGTTCAGAGACCCAGTACTTC.

V and J are TRBV27 and TRBJ2-3; a weak D match, TRBD1 (5 bases). With 4 bases removed from V and 3 bases from J, the gap between germline ends came to 20 bases. The CDR3 sequence is 17 residues long. Germline V gene lookup returns CDR1 MNHEY and CDR2 SMNVEV (reference sequence). The CDR3 reads CASSSVFNRQLTDTQYF. CDR3 coding DNA: TGTGCCAGCAGTTCCGTTTTCAACAGGCAGTTAACAGATACGCAGTATTTT.

The chain has TRBV6-5 and TRBJ1-1, with D unclear. V was clipped by 0 bases and J by 7 bases, with 9 bases between them. The CDR3 spans 13 residues. Germline loops: CDR1 MNHEY, CDR2 SVGAGI. CDR3 amino acids: CASSYSTRLEAFF. In DNA form, the CDR3 reads TGTGCCAGCAGTTACTCGACCAGGCTTGAAGCTTTCTTT.

This chain connects TRBV4-3 to TRBJ2-1, with TRBD2 matching 16 bases. The CDR3 sequence is 18 residues long. Germline V CDR1 and CDR2: LGHNA, YSLEER. Trimming removed 2 bases from V and 2 bases from J; junction bases left unmatched: 3. CDR3 protein: CASSQQGLAGGPYNEQFF. As DNA, the CDR3 is TGCGCCAGCAGCCAACAGGGACTAGCGGGGGGGCCCTACAATGAGCAGTTCTTC.

The CDR3 nucleotides read TGCAGTGCTAGTAGGGGGGGATATAGCAATCAGCCCCAGCATTTT. Translated, it gives CSASRGGYSNQPQHF. This chain uses TRBV20-1 with TRBJ1-5; weak D call: TRBD1 (6 bases). This CDR3 is 15 amino acids long. The V and J ends lost 3 bases and 0 bases respectively, with 12 bases between them. CDR1 is DFQATT, CDR2 SNEGSKA, per germline (reference sequence).

This chain connects TRBV10-3 to TRBJ2-7; 9 bases agree with TRBD1. Germline V gene sequence: CDR1 ENHRY, CDR2 SYGVKD. This CDR3 is 14 amino acids long. With V trimmed by 6 bases and J by 0 bases, 3 bases remained unmatched. The CDR3 region has the DNA TGTGCCATCAGAGAGACAGGGGGCTCCTACGAGCAGTACTTC. Protein sequence: CAIRETGGSYEQYF.

The rearrangement links TRBV2 to TRBJ2-2, with D possibly matching TRBD1 (6 bases). V dropped 4 bases and J dropped 2 bases, with 14 bases sitting between them. Per the germline V gene, CDR1 is SNHLY and CDR2 is FYNNEI. This CDR3 is built from 16 residues. CDR3 bases: TGTGCCAGCAGTGTAGATGGGGGCGCAAACACCGGGGAGCTGTTTTTT. Protein product: CASSVDGGANTGELFF.

The chain carries TRBV6-1 and TRBJ2-7; D gene uncertain. Germline V gives CDR1 MNHNS, CDR2 SASEGT. The ends were cut back, 3 bases at V and 6 bases at J, with 9 bases in the middle. The CDR3 extends over 12 amino acids. The chain's CDR3 is CASSELVGEQYF. CDR3 sequence (DNA): TGTGCCAGCAGTGAGTTAGTTGGCGAGCAGTACTTC.

V and J are TRBV5-4 and TRBJ1-1; TRBD1 aligns across 10 bases. The germline V gene encodes CDR1 SGHNT and CDR2 YYREEE (reference sequence). CDR3 length: 15 amino acids. Germline trimming cut 0 bases from V and 5 bases from J; bases unmatched to any gene: 4. For the CDR3, the DNA is TGTGCCAGCAGCTTGGGACAGGGGGCGCTTACTGAAGCTTTCTTT. It encodes CASSLGQGALTEAFF. The full variable domain, completed using reference TRBV5-4 and TRBJ1-1, is ETGVTQSPTHLIKTRGQQVTLRCSSQSGHNTVSWYQQALGQGPQFIFQYYREEENGRGNFPPRFSGLQFPNYSSELNVNALELDDSALYLCASSLGQGALTEAFFGQGTRLTVV.

The chain carries TRBV5-1 and TRBJ2-5; D might be TRBD1 (5 bases). V lost 8 bases to trimming and J lost 2 bases, with 19 bases between them. Germline CDR1 and CDR2: SGHRS and YFSETQ. The CDR3 has 15 amino acids. CDR3 residues: CASASRWGPQETQYF. CDR3 DNA sequence: TGCGCCAGTGCATCAAGGTGGGGCCCTCAAGAGACCCAGTACTTC.

The chain employs TRBV11-2 and TRBJ1-6; weak D call: TRBD1 (6 bases). The germline V gene encodes CDR1 SGHAT and CDR2 FQNNGV. The CDR3 consists of 15 residues. V was pared by 5 bases and J by 7 bases, with 15 bases between. CDR3 in amino acids: CASSPNRDRNSPLHF. In DNA form, the CDR3 reads TGTGCCAGCAGCCCCAACAGGGATCGGAATTCACCCCTCCACTTT.

The chain combines TRBV7-8 with TRBJ1-4; TRBD1 matches at 10 bases. CDR3 length equals 15 residues. The germline CDR1 and CDR2 sequences are SGHVS and FQNEAQ. The J segment lost 6 bases and the V segment lost 5 bases, leaving 6 bases of the junction unmatched. This CDR3 reads CASSQPGTGDEKLFF. In DNA form, the CDR3 reads TGTGCCAGCAGCCAGCCCGGGACAGGGGATGAAAAACTGTTTTTT.

The genes are TRBV7-9 and TRBJ2-6, with D perhaps TRBD1 (5 bases). The CDR3 has 18 residues. Trimming pared 10 bases from V and 1 base from J, leaving 23 bases between. The V gene's germline CDR1 is SEHNR and CDR2 FQNEAQ (reference sequence). CDR3 nucleotide sequence: TGTGCCACCGCCGTGGGCAGGGTAAAGTCATCTGGGGCCAACGTCCTGACTTTC. Its translation: CATAVGRVKSSGANVLTF.

This clone has a handful of counts. V usage is TRBV6-5 and J usage is TRBJ1-5, with D possibly matching TRBD1 (5 bases). The germline V gene encodes CDR1 MNHEY and CDR2 SVGAGI. This CDR3 is 15 amino acids long. V lost 2 bases, J lost 4 bases, and 12 bases lay in between. Here the CDR3 DNA reads TGTGCCAGCAGTTACCGGGGGGGATGGAATCAGCCCCAGCATTTT. This translates into CASSYRGGWNQPQHF.

The genes are TRBV7-9 and TRBJ2-1, with a possible D match to TRBD1 (6 bases). Trimming left V 7 bases short and J 7 bases short, with 14 bases between. CDR1 SEHNR and CDR2 FQNEAQ come from the germline V gene (reference sequence). This CDR3 comprises 13 residues. The CDR3 DNA reads TGTGCCAGCACCGACCCAGGGGTTAATGAGCAGTTCTTC. Its translation: CASTDPGVNEQFF.

The chain couples TRBV29-1 to TRBJ2-1, with 13 positions matching TRBD2. V lost 6 bases and J lost 8; bases outside the gene matches: 1. This CDR3 comprises 12 residues. Germline CDR1 reads SQVTM; CDR2 reads ANQGSEA. CDR3: CSVGLAGHEQFF. The DNA for the CDR3 is TGCAGCGTGGGACTAGCGGGGCATGAGCAGTTCTTC.

V gene TRBV5-1 combines with J gene TRBJ2-4, with D uncertain. V lost 0 bases to trimming and J lost 3 bases, with 7 bases between them. This CDR3 is built from 14 residues. The V gene's germline CDR1 is SGHRS and CDR2 YFSETQ. The CDR3 sequence is CASSLDPGKNIQYF. The DNA of the CDR3 is TGCGCCAGCAGCTTGGATCCGGGCAAAAACATTCAGTACTTC.